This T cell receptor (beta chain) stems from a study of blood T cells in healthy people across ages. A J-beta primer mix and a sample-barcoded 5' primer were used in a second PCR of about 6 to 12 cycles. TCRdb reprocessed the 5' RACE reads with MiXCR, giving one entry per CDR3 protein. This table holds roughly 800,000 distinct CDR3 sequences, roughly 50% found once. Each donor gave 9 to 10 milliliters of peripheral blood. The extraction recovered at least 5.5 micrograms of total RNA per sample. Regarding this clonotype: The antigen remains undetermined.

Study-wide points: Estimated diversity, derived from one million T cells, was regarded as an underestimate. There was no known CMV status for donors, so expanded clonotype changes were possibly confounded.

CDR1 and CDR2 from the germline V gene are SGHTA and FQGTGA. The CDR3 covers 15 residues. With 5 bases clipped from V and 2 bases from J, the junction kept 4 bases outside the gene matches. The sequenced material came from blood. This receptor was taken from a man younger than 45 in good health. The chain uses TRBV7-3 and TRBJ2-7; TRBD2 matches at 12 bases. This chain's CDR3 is CASSASSGGAYEQYF. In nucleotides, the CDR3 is TGTGCCAGCAGCGCCTCTAGCGGGGGGGCCTACGAGCAGTACTTC.